A single sample gave rise to the 19 T cell receptor beta chains below, sequenced in a study of vaccination and CD4 T cells after COVID-19. Treatment in this sample: approximately 11-day PBMC culture with coronavirus spike peptide pools or control peptides (ViraFEST assay). Collection of the unexposed donor's CD4+ T cells took place before the COVID-19 pandemic (2011-2018). Which antigens these TCRs recognize remains unknown. The Oncomine TCR Beta short-read assay was applied to DNA of cultured CD4+ T cells. TCRdb called the PCR reads again in MiXCR, with one record for every CDR3 protein. The sample holds about 2,700 distinct CDR3 sequences, about 39% seen once. The sequencing sample was made of CD4+ T cells from blood, cultured in vitro. The receptors were sampled from a human donor in good health.

This chain links TRBV7-2 with TRBJ1-5; maybe TRBD1 (5 bases). The CDR3 has 13 amino acids. Germline assignment: CDR1 SGHTA and CDR2 FQGNSA. Trimming took off 3 bases at V and 7 bases at J, with 10 bases between the two ends. Here the CDR3 DNA reads TGTGCCAGCAGCTTGGGGGGTGGCCAGCCCCAGCATTTT. This encodes CASSLGGGQPQHF.

The chain employs TRBV4-1 and TRBJ2-3; 11 nucleotides agree with TRBD2. The CDR3 totals 17 residues. Per germline, CDR1 MGHRA and CDR2 YSYEKL. Trimming at V came to 3 bases and at J to 0 bases, leaving 5 bases not matched to a gene. The CDR3 loop is CASSQGTSGTSTDTQYF. The CDR3 DNA follows: TGCGCCAGCAGCCAGGGGACTAGCGGAACTAGCACAGATACGCAGTATTTT.

By sample share, this clonotype is large (0.1 to 1%). The chain couples TRBV20-1 to TRBJ1-6; D not resolved. Trimming took 0 bases from V and 10 from J, leaving 13 bases between them. Germline values: CDR1 DFQATT, CDR2 SNEGSKA (reference sequence). The CDR3 is made up of 14 amino acids. The DNA of the CDR3 is TGCAGTGCTAGAGATCGGGCAGACGGATCACCCCTCCACTTT. Encoded protein: CSARDRADGSPLHF.

There are a few counts of this clonotype. The chain combines TRBV29-1 with TRBJ1-1, with D maybe TRBD1 (6 bases). Trimming took off 7 bases at V and 0 bases at J, with 9 bases between the two ends. The CDR3 loop spans 12 amino acids. The germline CDR1 and CDR2 sequences are SQVTM and ANQGSEA. The CDR3: CSAGTLNTEAFF. CDR3 coding DNA: TGCAGCGCGGGGACACTGAACACTGAAGCTTTCTTT.

The table lists this clonotype with a few counts. This chain links TRBV19 with TRBJ1-5, with D possibly being TRBD1 (5 bases). V shed 3 bases and J shed 0 bases, with 15 bases lying between them. Germline V CDR1 and CDR2: LNHDA, SQIVND (reference sequence). The CDR3 length is 17 residues. The CDR3 sequence is CASSILRGRDSNQPQHF. For the CDR3, the DNA is TGTGCCAGTAGTATCCTCCGGGGCCGGGATAGCAATCAGCCCCAGCATTTT.

Only a few counts were recorded for this clonotype. The CDR3 protein is CATGQGSGNTIYF. CDR3 sequence (DNA): TGTGCCACCGGACAGGGCTCTGGAAACACCATATATTTT. This chain uses TRBV15 with TRBJ1-3; TRBD1 aligns across 8 bases. The germline V gene has CDR1 LNHNV and CDR2 YYDKDF (reference sequence). The CDR3 has 13 amino acids. V was pared by 8 bases and J by 0 bases, with 0 bases of the junction left unmatched.

This chain joins TRBV9 and TRBJ2-2; a weak D match, TRBD1 (5 bases). Trimming took off 0 bases at V and 1 base at J, with 10 bases between the two ends. The germline V gene encodes CDR1 SGDLS and CDR2 YYNGEE. The CDR3 runs to 16 residues. CDR3 sequence: CASSVAPGQNTGELFF. In DNA form, the CDR3 reads TGTGCCAGCAGCGTAGCGCCAGGACAGAACACCGGGGAGCTGTTTTTT.

This clonotype was seen a few times. The V and J genes are TRBV18 and TRBJ2-7; D unclear. This CDR3 has 11 amino acids. Germline V gene lookup returns CDR1 KGHSH and CDR2 LQKENI. V was trimmed by 3 bases and J by 4 bases, leaving 4 bases between them. The CDR3: CASSPQYEQYF. CDR3 sequence (DNA): TGTGCCAGCTCACCCCAGTACGAGCAGTACTTC.

CDR3 nucleotides: TGTGCCAGCAGTTACTCCGGTTTAACCTACGAGCAGTACTTC. Translation: CASSYSGLTYEQYF. The chain uses TRBV6-5 and TRBJ2-7; no clear D. This CDR3 has 14 residues. Germline loops: CDR1 MNHEY, CDR2 SVGAGI. V lost 0 bases and J 2 bases, leaving 8 bases between the germline ends.

The chain uses TRBV20-1 and TRBJ1-2, with D tentatively TRBD1 (5 bases). Looked up from germline, CDR1 is DFQATT and CDR2 is SNEGSKA (reference sequence). The V end lost 0 bases, the J end lost 3 bases, and 17 bases lay between the germline ends. The CDR3 loop spans 16 amino acids. CDR3 loop: CSARDLGTVVDYGYTF. In DNA, the CDR3 is TGCAGTGCTAGAGATCTAGGGACGGTCGTAGACTATGGCTACACCTTC.

This clonotype was observed a few times. The rearrangement joins TRBV5-1 to TRBJ1-2; D is possibly TRBD1 (5 bases). The germline gives CDR1 SGHRS, CDR2 YFSETQ. This CDR3 is 13 amino acids long. V lost 2 bases, J lost 8 bases, and 13 bases lay in between. The CDR3, as DNA: TGCGCCAGCAGCTTTGGAGGGGAGGACGGCTACACCTTC. Encoded protein: CASSFGGEDGYTF.

This clonotype was seen a few times. The CDR3 protein is CSARGDRAGGELFF. CDR3 sequence (DNA): TGCAGTGCTAGGGGGGACAGGGCAGGCGGGGAGCTGTTTTTT. This chain uses TRBV20-1 with TRBJ2-2, with 9 positions matching TRBD1. The CDR3 is made up of 14 amino acids. V trimming: 3 bases; J trimming: 7 bases; junction bases outside the gene matches: 6. Germline lookup yields CDR1 DFQATT and CDR2 SNEGSKA (reference sequence).

This clonotype turned up a few times. The chain combines TRBV10-3 with TRBJ1-1, with a weak D call TRBD1 (6 bases). The V gene's germline CDR1 is ENHRY and CDR2 SYGVKD. CDR3 size: 13 residues. V lost 6 bases and J lost 1, with 9 bases in between. CDR3 protein: CAISVQGNTEAFF. The CDR3, as DNA: TGTGCCATCAGCGTACAGGGGAACACTGAAGCTTTCTTT.

This chain connects TRBV10-3 to TRBJ2-7, with 9 bases identical to TRBD1. V gave up 1 base and J gave up 3 bases; unmatched junction bases: 1. CDR3 length equals 14 residues. Germline V gene data show CDR1 as ENHRY and CDR2 as SYGVKD. CDR3 DNA sequence: TGTGCCATCAGTGAGTGGGGACAGGGCTACGAGCAGTACTTC. It encodes CAISEWGQGYEQYF.

The chain uses TRBV7-2 and TRBJ2-3, with D hard to call. Trimming cost V 5 bases and J 6 bases, with 15 bases left between them. The CDR3 totals 14 residues. From germline, CDR1 is SGHTA and CDR2 FQGNSA. The CDR3 nucleotides read TGTGCCAGCAGCCGGCTCTTCGAGGTCGATACGCAGTATTTT. Translating gives CASSRLFEVDTQYF.

CDR3: CASAQGGINQPQHF. For the CDR3, the DNA is TGTGCCAGCGCACAGGGTGGAATCAATCAGCCCCAGCATTTT. This chain joins TRBV7-9 and TRBJ1-5; weak D call: TRBD1 (6 bases). V lost 8 bases, J lost 3 bases, and 14 bases lay in between. The CDR3 consists of 14 residues. The germline gives CDR1 SEHNR, CDR2 FQNEAQ (reference sequence).

In the case of this clonotype: A much larger clonotype is one base distant, so this may be a read error. The rearrangement uses TRBV27 and TRBJ1-5; the D gene is possibly TRBD1 (5 bases). The CDR3 loop spans 16 amino acids. The germline V gene has CDR1 MNHEY and CDR2 SMNVEV (reference sequence). The CDR3 spells CASSLSGVDSNQPRHF. The CDR3, as DNA: TGTGCCAGCAGTTTATCTGGGGTAGACAGCAATCAGCCCCGGCATTTT.

The genes are TRBV6-5 and TRBJ2-5; 11 bases are a match to TRBD2. This CDR3 region has 16 residues. Germline-derived CDR1 and CDR2 are MNHEY and SVGAGI. V shed 2 bases and J 4 bases; nucleotides not matched to a gene: 6. The CDR3 reads CASSYPSGGSRETQYF. The CDR3 DNA sequence: TGTGCCAGCAGTTACCCTAGCGGGGGGTCCAGAGAGACCCAGTACTTC.

A few counts support this clonotype. This chain joins TRBV20-1 and TRBJ1-1, with D tentatively TRBD1 (5 bases). CDR3 length equals 15 residues. The germline V and J ends were trimmed by 4 bases and 1 base, with 16 bases remaining between them. Germline CDR1 is DFQATT and CDR2 is SNEGSKA (reference sequence). CDR3 sequence: CSANKPGARNTEAFF. The CDR3, as DNA: TGCAGTGCTAATAAACCCGGGGCTAGGAACACTGAAGCTTTCTTT.